What follows are 20 T cell receptor beta chains derived from one specimen sequenced in a study of cytomegalovirus exposure and HLA in healthy donors. The PCR ran on 60 Vbeta and 13 Jbeta primers. Profiled with immunoSEQ multiplex PCR; TCRdb holds only in-frame clones, not every one. The sample holds around 200,000 clones. What was sequenced was PBMCs. The source of these receptors is a young woman in good health and CMV-seropositive.

The rearrangement links TRBV20-1 to TRBJ2-7; D unclear. The germline V gene has CDR1 DFQATT and CDR2 SNEGSKA (reference sequence). CDR3 size: 11 residues. CDR3 nucleotide sequence: TGCGGAGCCGCTGCAACCCGCGAGCAGTACTTC. Translating it yields CGAAATREQYF.

V gene TRBV9 combines with J gene TRBJ1-1, with D hard to call. V lost 4 bases, J lost 3 bases, and 16 bases lay in between. This CDR3 is built from 15 residues. CDR1 and CDR2 (germline): SGDLS, YYNGEE. The CDR3, as DNA: TGTGCCAGCAGCCCATCGGGAGCCCGGTACACTGAAGCTTTCTTT. It specifies CASSPSGARYTEAFF.

The rearrangement uses TRBV5-1 and TRBJ2-7; 8 nucleotides agree with TRBD2. CDR3 length equals 14 residues. Germline trimming cut 3 bases from V and 4 bases from J; bases unmatched to any gene: 6. Germline V gives CDR1 SGHRS, CDR2 YFSETQ. This chain's CDR3 is CASSSAGGEYEQYF. CDR3 nucleotides: TGCGCCAGCAGCTCCGCGGGGGGCGAATACGAGCAGTACTTC.

The rearrangement joins TRBV18 to TRBJ1-2, with no clear D. The CDR3 is 13 residues long. V shed 3 bases and J shed 6 bases, with 11 bases lying between them. CDR1 and CDR2 from the germline V gene are KGHSH and LQKENI. Here the CDR3 reads CASSPGVDNGYTF. In DNA, the CDR3 is TGTGCCAGCTCACCCGGGGTTGATAATGGCTACACCTTC.

J is TRBJ2-3 and V is TRBV20-1; D unclear. CDR1 and CDR2 from the germline V gene are DFQATT and SNEGSKA (reference sequence). Trimming took 4 bases from V and 5 from J, leaving 7 bases between them. The CDR3 runs to 11 residues. CDR3 nucleotide sequence: TGCAGTGCTATCCTAGGAGATACGCAGTATTTT. This translates into CSAILGDTQYF.

The chain recombines TRBV2 with TRBJ2-7; 8 positions match TRBD2. Germline V gene sequence: CDR1 SNHLY, CDR2 FYNNEI. V was pared by 9 bases and J by 1 base, with 5 bases of the junction left unmatched. CDR3 length equals 13 residues. CDR3 residues: CASRLASSYEQYF. In nucleotides, the CDR3 is TGTGCCAGTAGACTAGCGAGTTCCTACGAGCAGTACTTC.

The chain employs TRBV23-1 and TRBJ2-7, with D unclear. TRBV23-1 has ORF status, its function being uncertain. This CDR3 has 15 residues. The V end lost 8 bases, the J end lost 0 bases, and 17 bases lay between the germline ends. CDR3 DNA: TGCGCCAGCGGCCACCGGCAGGCCTACTCCTACGAGCAGTACTTC. Its protein product is CASGHRQAYSYEQYF.

The chain's CDR3 is CASSPLGQKNTEAFF. CDR3 nucleotide sequence: TGTGCCAGCTCACCCCTCGGACAGAAGAACACTGAAGCTTTCTTT. The rearrangement joins TRBV18 to TRBJ1-1, with D tentatively TRBD1 (6 bases). Germline lookup yields CDR1 KGHSH and CDR2 LQKENI. V gave up 3 bases and J gave up 1 base, with 12 bases separating them. The CDR3 runs 15 residues.

This rearrangement joins TRBV23-1 to TRBJ2-6; TRBD2 aligns across 10 bases. TRBV23-1 is reported as an ORF; its role is uncertain. V dropped 3 bases and J dropped 0; count of bases not matched to a gene: 5. This CDR3 region has 18 residues. The CDR3 region is CASSQGLAGVSGANVLTF. The CDR3 DNA follows: TGCGCCAGCAGTCAGGGTCTAGCGGGAGTCTCTGGGGCCAACGTCCTGACTTTC.

The chain has TRBV2 and TRBJ2-5, with D possibly matching TRBD2 (6 bases). V lost 3 bases, J lost 7 bases, and 12 bases lay in between. The CDR3 spans 13 residues. From germline, CDR1 is SNHLY and CDR2 FYNNEI. CDR3 protein: CASSETDGGTQYF. The CDR3 DNA is TGTGCCAGCAGTGAGACGGACGGGGGGACCCAGTACTTC.

This rearrangement joins TRBV5-1 to TRBJ1-2, with D possibly matching TRBD1 (6 bases). Germline V gene sequence: CDR1 SGHRS, CDR2 YFSETQ. Trimming took 0 bases from V and 4 from J, leaving 13 bases between them. The CDR3 runs to 15 residues. This chain's CDR3 is CASSLGQGRGYGYTF. The CDR3 nucleotides are TGCGCCAGCAGCTTGGGGCAGGGGAGAGGCTATGGCTACACCTTC. The full variable domain, completed using reference TRBV5-1 and TRBJ1-2, is KAGVTQTPRYLIKTRGQQVTLSCSPISGHRSVSWYQQTPGQGLQFLFEYFSETQRNKGNFPGRFSGRQFSNSRSEMNVSTLELGDSALYLCASSLGQGRGYGYTFGSGTRLTVV.

The V gene is TRBV11-2, the J gene TRBJ2-1; 8 nucleotides agree with TRBD2. Germline V lookup: CDR1 SGHAT, CDR2 FQNNGV. The CDR3 loop spans 14 amino acids. The ends lost 3 bases at V and 6 bases at J; junction bases unmatched: 4. The CDR3 DNA sequence: TGTGCCAGCAGCTTTGGACTAGCCTTCAATGAGCAGTTCTTC. Residues: CASSFGLAFNEQFF.

The CDR3 sequence: CASSLARLAETQYF. The CDR3 coding sequence is TGTGCCAGCAGCTTGGCCAGGCTAGCGGAGACCCAGTACTTC. V is TRBV5-4 and J is TRBJ2-5; D may be TRBD2 (6 bases). Trimming left V 0 bases short and J 5 bases short, with 11 bases between. The CDR3 is 14 residues long. Germline V CDR1 and CDR2: SGHNT, YYREEE (reference sequence). Filled out from reference TRBV5-4 and TRBJ2-5, the complete variable domain reads ETGVTQSPTHLIKTRGQQVTLRCSSQSGHNTVSWYQQALGQGPQFIFQYYREEENGRGNFPPRFSGLQFPNYSSELNVNALELDDSALYLCASSLARLAETQYFGPGTRLLVL.

The chain uses TRBV4-1 and TRBJ2-7; 9 bases map to TRBD1. The V and J ends lost 8 bases and 4 bases, in that order; junction bases with no gene match: 15. CDR3 length: 16 amino acids. Germline CDR1 MGHRA, CDR2 YSYEKL. The CDR3: CASGLPGQGRMYEQYF. CDR3 nucleotides: TGCGCCAGCGGTCTTCCAGGACAGGGGAGGATGTACGAGCAGTACTTC.

This chain joins TRBV18 and TRBJ1-1, with 7 bases matching TRBD1. V lost 1 base to trimming and J lost 1 base; unmatched junction nucleotides: 9. The CDR3 loop spans 17 amino acids. Per the germline V gene, CDR1 is KGHSH and CDR2 is LQKENI. The CDR3 nucleotides are TGTGCCAGCTCACCACAGCAGGCGACAGGGAGGAACACTGAAGCTTTCTTT. Protein sequence: CASSPQQATGRNTEAFF.

The chain couples TRBV5-4 to TRBJ1-1; D is undetermined. Per germline, CDR1 SGHNT and CDR2 YYREEE (reference sequence). The CDR3 sequence is 14 residues long. Trimming took 2 bases from V and 0 from J, leaving 8 bases between them. In DNA form, the CDR3 reads TGTGCCAGCAGCTTAACAGCCATGAACACTGAAGCTTTCTTT. It yields the protein CASSLTAMNTEAFF. The variable domain in full, with the rest retrieved from reference TRBV5-4 and TRBJ1-1, is ETGVTQSPTHLIKTRGQQVTLRCSSQSGHNTVSWYQQALGQGPQFIFQYYREEENGRGNFPPRFSGLQFPNYSSELNVNALELDDSALYLCASSLTAMNTEAFFGQGTRLTVV.

The rearrangement joins TRBV4-2 to TRBJ1-2; 7 nucleotides line up with TRBD1. CDR3 length: 16 residues. V was clipped by 0 bases and J by 4 bases; unmatched bases: 8. Germline V gene lookup returns CDR1 LGHNA and CDR2 YNFKEQ. The CDR3 sequence: CASSQDRRGRSYGYTF. DNA of the CDR3: TGTGCCAGCAGCCAAGACCGGAGGGGGCGAAGCTATGGCTACACCTTC.

V usage is TRBV7-8 and J usage is TRBJ1-2; TRBD1 agrees at 8 bases. This CDR3 region has 13 residues. CDR1 and CDR2 from the germline V gene are SGHVS and FQNEAQ. With V trimmed by 6 bases and J by 4 bases, 4 bases remained unmatched. CDR3 sequence (DNA): TGTGCCAGCAGTCCCAGGGGGCTCTATGGCTACACCTTC. Protein sequence: CASSPRGLYGYTF.

The chain is built from TRBV2 and TRBJ1-5, with unresolved D. CDR1 is SNHLY and CDR2 is FYNNEI in the germline V gene. This CDR3 has 14 amino acids. With 4 bases removed from V and 3 bases from J, the gap between germline ends came to 10 bases. The CDR3 DNA reads TGTGCCAGCAGTGGGCCTGGGCTCAATCAGCCCCAGCATTTT. It translates to CASSGPGLNQPQHF.

The rearrangement uses TRBV4-1 and TRBJ1-6, with 7 positions matching TRBD1. The ends lost 4 bases at V and 7 bases at J; junction bases unmatched: 10. This CDR3 is built from 16 residues. Germline CDR1 and CDR2: MGHRA and YSYEKL. CDR3 nucleotide sequence: TGCGCCAGCAGCCCCCGATGGGACAGCGAAAATTCACCCCTCCACTTT. Translated, it gives CASSPRWDSENSPLHF.